This TCR beta chain originates from a study of Tregs in tolerant kidney transplant recipients. Study overall: Sorted recipient Tregs were expanded on donor B cells with IL-2, restimulated day 11. Sorting used antibodies to exclude donor cells.

The V and J ends lost 2 bases and 3 bases respectively, with 5 bases between them. The V gene's germline CDR1 is MNHEY and CDR2 SMNVEV (reference sequence). There are 13 residues in the CDR3. Study-level findings and limits: Validation in larger populations is needed because few patients were studied.

Assay used: immunoSEQ multiplex PCR; TCRdb lists only in-frame clones, some missing. Here the sample spans 10,000 to 11,000 clones, around nine tenths being singletons. In the case of this clone: The antigen is not known.

The chain couples TRBV27 to TRBJ1-5; D is undetermined. The clonotype comes from a human patient who received a combined kidney and bone marrow transplant. The sample here was Tregs from blood cultured with allogeneic cells, taken before the transplant. The CDR3 region is CASSLGHNQPQHF. Here the CDR3 DNA reads TGTGCCAGCAGTTTAGGGCACAATCAGCCCCAGCATTTT.